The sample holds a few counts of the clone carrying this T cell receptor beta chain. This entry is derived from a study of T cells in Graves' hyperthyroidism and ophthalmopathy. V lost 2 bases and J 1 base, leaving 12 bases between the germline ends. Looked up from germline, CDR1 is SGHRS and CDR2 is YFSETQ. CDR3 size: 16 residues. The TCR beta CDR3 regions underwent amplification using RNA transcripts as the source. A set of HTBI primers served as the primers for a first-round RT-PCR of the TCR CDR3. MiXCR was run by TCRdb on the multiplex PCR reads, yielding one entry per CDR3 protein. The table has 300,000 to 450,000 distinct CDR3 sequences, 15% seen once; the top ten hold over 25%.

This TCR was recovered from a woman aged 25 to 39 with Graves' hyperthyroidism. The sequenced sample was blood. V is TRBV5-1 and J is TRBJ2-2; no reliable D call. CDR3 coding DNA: TGCGCCAGCAGCTTTAATGACTGGAAGAACACCGGGGAGCTGTTTTTT. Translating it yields CASSFNDWKNTGELFF.